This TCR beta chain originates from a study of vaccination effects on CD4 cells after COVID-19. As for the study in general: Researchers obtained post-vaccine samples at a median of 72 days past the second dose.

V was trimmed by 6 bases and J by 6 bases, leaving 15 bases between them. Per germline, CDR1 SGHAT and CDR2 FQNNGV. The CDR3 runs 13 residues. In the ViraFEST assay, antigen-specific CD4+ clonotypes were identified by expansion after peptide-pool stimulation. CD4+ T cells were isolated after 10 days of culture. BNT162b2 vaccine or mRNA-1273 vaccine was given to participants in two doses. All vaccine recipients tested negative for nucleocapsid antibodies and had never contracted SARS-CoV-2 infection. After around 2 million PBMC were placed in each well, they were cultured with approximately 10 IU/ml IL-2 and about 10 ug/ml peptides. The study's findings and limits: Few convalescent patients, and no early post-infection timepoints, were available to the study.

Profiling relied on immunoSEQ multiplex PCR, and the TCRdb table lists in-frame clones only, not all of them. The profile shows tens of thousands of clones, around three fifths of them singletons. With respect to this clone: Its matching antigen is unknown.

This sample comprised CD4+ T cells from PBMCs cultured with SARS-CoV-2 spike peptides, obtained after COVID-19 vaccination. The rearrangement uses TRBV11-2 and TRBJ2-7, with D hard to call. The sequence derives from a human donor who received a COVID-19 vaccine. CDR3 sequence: CASRGLRQTEQYF. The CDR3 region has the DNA TGTGCCAGCAGGGGGTTACGGCAGACCGAGCAGTACTTC. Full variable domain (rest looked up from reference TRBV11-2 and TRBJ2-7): EAGVAQSPRYKIIEKRQSVAFWCNPISGHATLYWYQQILGQGPKLLIQFQNNGVVDDSQLPKDRFSAERLKGVDSTLKIQPAKLEDSAVYLCASRGLRQTEQYFGPGTRLTVT.